This is a list of T cell receptor beta chains from one sample in a study of cytomegalovirus exposure and HLA in healthy donors. Some clones are missing from TCRdb's copy, which holds only in-frame ones; the method was immunoSEQ multiplex PCR. The sample has about 49,000 clones, about 91% seen once. Material for sequencing was PBMCs. The receptors were sampled from a man between 18 and 35 years old in good health and CMV-seronegative. Each CDR3 is given with its conserved first and last residue. Fields, in order: J gene, V gene, D gene, clone size, CDR3 length, CDR3 protein, CDR3 DNA. D genes are given only for firm matches. Clone size is shown for a subset of rows, as once, few, many or a class of expanded clone.

TRBJ2-7,TRBV10-3,-,-,13,CAISEGVKYEQYF,TGTGCCATCAGTGAAGGGGTGAAATACGAGCAGTACTTC
TRBJ2-5,TRBV29-1,TRBD2,-,12,CSAVAGRETQYF,TGCAGCGCTGTAGCGGGAAGGGAGACCCAGTACTTC
TRBJ1-2,TRBV4-1,TRBD1,-,14,CASSQTTGYYGYTF,TGCGCCAGCAGCCAAACGACAGGGTACTATGGCTACACCTTC
TRBJ2-3,TRBV13,TRBD2,-,17,CASSRPGLADSTDTQYF,TGTGCCAGCAGCCGCCCGGGACTAGCGGACAGCACAGATACGCAGTATTTT
TRBJ2-1,TRBV9,-,-,15,CASSVSEGGISEQFF,TGTGCCAGCAGCGTTTCCGAGGGCGGTATCAGTGAGCAGTTCTTC
TRBJ2-2,TRBV9,TRBD1,-,13,CASKTGLTGELFF,TGTGCCAGCAAGACAGGGTTAACCGGGGAGCTGTTTTTT
TRBJ2-3,TRBV27,-,-,14,CASSRDFSTDTQYF,TGTGCCAGCAGTCGGGACTTTAGCACAGATACGCAGTATTTT
TRBJ2-1,TRBV19,-,-,14,CASSIGGGGSKQFF,TGTGCCAGTAGTATAGGGGGCGGTGGGTCGAAACAGTTCTTC
TRBJ1-1,TRBV6-5,-,-,14,CASSYSTEYTEAFF,TGTGCCAGCAGTTACTCGACGGAGTACACTGAAGCTTTCTTT
TRBJ2-7,TRBV7-3,TRBD1,-,13,CASSPTGGSEQYF,TGTGCCAGCAGCCCGACAGGGGGAAGCGAGCAGTACTTC
TRBJ2-7,TRBV10-2,-,-,15,CASKRAVDFSYEQYF,TGCGCCAGCAAGCGGGCCGTCGATTTTTCCTACGAGCAGTACTTC
TRBJ2-7,TRBV7-9,TRBD2,-,15,CASSLVGGYSYEQYF,TGTGCCAGCAGCTTAGTCGGGGGGTACTCCTACGAGCAGTACTTC
TRBJ1-5,TRBV15,TRBD1,-,14,CATSGTGSNQPQHF,TGTGCCACCAGCGGGACAGGGAGCAATCAGCCCCAGCATTTT
TRBJ1-2,TRBV28,TRBD1,-,14,CASRDRGLLYGYTF,TGTGCCAGCCGGGACAGGGGGCTGTTGTATGGCTACACCTTC
TRBJ2-7,TRBV6-5,TRBD2,-,14,CASSLGLAGSEQYF,TGTGCCAGCAGTCTCGGACTAGCGGGAAGCGAGCAGTACTTC
TRBJ2-7,TRBV13,TRBD1,-,13,CASSLGQGDEQYF,TGTGCCAGCAGCTTAGGACAGGGGGACGAGCAGTACTTC
TRBJ1-2,TRBV27,TRBD1,-,14,CASSLQGGNYGYTF,TGTGCCAGCAGTTTGCAAGGGGGCAACTATGGCTACACCTTC
TRBJ2-2,TRBV5-4,-,-,15,CASSFDTTNTGELFF,TGTGCCAGCAGCTTCGATACTACGAACACCGGGGAGCTGTTTTTT
TRBJ1-1,TRBV12-5,-,-,18,CASGLVRGGAGMNTEAFF,TGTGCTAGTGGTTTGGTACGAGGAGGGGCGGGGATGAACACTGAAGCTTTCTTT
TRBJ2-7,TRBV6-5,-,-,14,CASSYSRGSYEQYF,TGTGCCAGCAGTTACTCTAGGGGCTCCTACGAGCAGTACTTC
TRBJ2-5,TRBV5-8,TRBD1,-,15,CASSFGDRDQETQYF,TGTGCCAGCAGCTTTGGGGACAGGGATCAAGAGACCCAGTACTTC
TRBJ2-4,TRBV7-3,TRBD1,-,15,CASSLNPGGLNIQYF,TGTGCCAGCAGCTTAAACCCAGGGGGCTTGAACATTCAGTACTTC
TRBJ2-1,TRBV6-5,TRBD2,once,14,CASSVTSGRSEQFF,TGTGCCAGCAGTGTGACTAGCGGGAGAAGTGAGCAGTTCTTC
TRBJ1-1,TRBV7-2,-,-,16,CASSSRGGRFETEAFF,TGTGCCAGCAGCTCCAGAGGGGGAAGGTTTGAAACTGAAGCTTTCTTT
TRBJ2-2,TRBV2,-,-,15,CASSEVQSGTGELFF,TGTGCCAGCAGTGAAGTCCAATCGGGGACCGGGGAGCTGTTTTTT
TRBJ2-3,TRBV7-9,-,-,15,CASSLGRTSTDTQYF,TGTGCCAGCAGCTTAGGAAGAACTAGCACAGATACGCAGTATTTT
TRBJ2-5,TRBV23-1,-,-,15,CASSPPGEPYLAQYF,TGCGCCAGCAGCCCGCCGGGGGAACCCTATCTGGCCCAGTACTTC
TRBJ1-2,TRBV6-5,TRBD1,-,14,CASSADRAPYGYTF,TGTGCCAGCAGTGCTGACAGGGCTCCCTATGGCTACACCTTC
TRBJ2-7,TRBV2,-,few,15,CASSVGRGASFEQYF,TGTGCCAGCAGTGTTGGTAGGGGCGCGTCCTTCGAGCAGTACTTC
TRBJ2-1,TRBV5-8,-,once,15,CASSPRTVSYNEQFF,TGTGCCAGCAGCCCCAGGACAGTTTCCTACAATGAGCAGTTCTTC
TRBJ2-1,TRBV9,TRBD2,-,19,CASSVGLGTSGRTPNEQFF,TGTGCCAGCAGCGTAGGGTTAGGGACTAGCGGGAGGACCCCCAATGAGCAGTTCTTC
TRBJ2-1,TRBV15,TRBD1,-,13,CATSRGTGYEQFF,TGTGCCACCAGCAGGGGGACAGGGTATGAGCAGTTCTTC
TRBJ2-1,TRBV14,TRBD2,-,16,CASSPFVGGPSNEQFF,TGTGCCAGCAGCCCGTTTGTGGGAGGGCCCTCCAATGAGCAGTTCTTC
TRBJ2-7,TRBV5-1,-,-,15,CASSLVATGSYEQYF,TGCGCCAGCAGCTTGGTGGCGACAGGCTCCTACGAGCAGTACTTC
TRBJ2-3,TRBV7-3,-,-,13,CASSPRGTDTQYF,TGTGCCAGCAGCCCAAGGGGGACAGATACGCAGTATTTT
TRBJ2-7,TRBV28,TRBD1,-,13,CASMVTGDHEQYF,TGTGCCAGCATGGTGACAGGGGACCACGAGCAGTACTTC
TRBJ2-6,TRBV7-9,TRBD1,-,16,CASSRDRNSGANVLTF,TGTGCCAGCAGCCGGGACAGGAACTCTGGGGCCAACGTCCTGACTTTC
TRBJ2-7,TRBV2,-,-,13,CATKATGSYEQYF,TGTGCCACCAAAGCGACAGGCTCCTACGAGCAGTACTTC
TRBJ2-2,TRBV9,TRBD1,-,20,CASSVGVGVDRGRSTGELFF,TGTGCCAGCAGCGTAGGGGTAGGGGTAGACAGGGGAAGAAGCACCGGGGAGCTGTTTTTT
TRBJ2-7,TRBV30,TRBD2,-,13,CAWRAGGSYEQYF,TGTGCCTGGAGAGCGGGAGGGTCCTACGAGCAGTACTTC
TRBJ1-1,TRBV2,-,-,12,CASREGRTEAFF,TGTGCCAGCAGAGAAGGGAGGACTGAAGCTTTCTTT
TRBJ2-2,TRBV2,TRBD2,-,15,CASRLREGAIRELFF,TGTGCCAGCAGGCTGCGGGAGGGCGCAATCCGGGAGCTGTTTTTT
TRBJ2-5,TRBV7-9,TRBD2,-,16,CASSPTGSGRGTTQYF,TGTGCCAGCAGCCCCACAGGGAGCGGGAGGGGGACGACCCAGTACTTC
TRBJ1-3,TRBV12-5,TRBD1,-,18,CASGRGQGFTGDGNTIYF,TGTGCTAGTGGCCGGGGACAGGGATTTACCGGGGATGGAAACACCATATATTTT